The sequence of this T cell receptor beta chain was determined in a study of blood T cell repertoires in COVID-19. Study-level background: Sample material is recorded as cDNA or gDNA derived from T cells, B-cell-depleted T cells, or PBMCs.

This clone was found a few times. Profiled with immunoSEQ multiplex PCR; TCRdb holds only in-frame clones, not every one. The data show over 150,000 clones, around 83% seen once. Patients from Seattle were sampled longitudinally, starting during active infection. CDR1 is KGHSH and CDR2 is LQKENI in the germline V gene. Trimming shortened V by 4 bases and J by 7 bases, and 16 bases separated the two germline ends. The CDR3 is made up of 14 amino acids. The TCR originated in a woman aged 60-75 years with COVID-19, enrolled during active disease. Sequencing used peripheral blood. The chain combines TRBV18 with TRBJ1-1; D is unresolved. CDR3 in amino acids: CASSLATGMDEAFF. The CDR3 DNA is TGTGCCAGCTCACTAGCCACGGGAATGGATGAAGCTTTCTTT.